These 28 T cell receptor beta chains share one sample of origin, sequenced in a study of blood T cell repertoires in COVID-19. Clones were sequenced by immunoSEQ multiplex PCR, and TCRdb holds only the in-frame ones, with some missing. The sample holds approximately 170,000 clones, roughly four fifths seen once. What was sequenced was peripheral blood. The receptors here all came from a man between 65 and 85 years old with active or convalescent COVID-19.

V gene TRBV18 combines with J gene TRBJ2-2; TRBD2 agrees at 7 bases. Losses at the gene ends were 1 base for V and 5 bases for J; bases not matched to a gene: 4. Germline-derived CDR1 and CDR2 are KGHSH and LQKENI. CDR3 length: 15 residues. This chain's CDR3 is CASSPRRERTGELFF. CDR3 DNA sequence: TGTGCCAGCTCACCACGGCGGGAGAGGACCGGGGAGCTGTTTTTT.

The chain carries TRBV5-1 and TRBJ2-1; maybe TRBD2 (5 bases). Trimming shortened V by 0 bases and J by 6 bases, and 10 bases separated the two germline ends. The length of the CDR3 is 14 residues. CDR1 is SGHRS and CDR2 is YFSETQ in the germline V gene. The CDR3 bases are TGCGCCAGCAGCTTGGTCGGGGTATTCAATGAGCAGTTCTTC. This gives the protein CASSLVGVFNEQFF.

This clone was counted ten times or more. The gene calls are TRBV30 and TRBJ1-5; unclear D gene. The germline gives CDR1 GTSNPN, CDR2 SVGIG (reference sequence). This CDR3 is 15 amino acids long. Trimming pared 4 bases from V and 3 bases from J, leaving 16 bases between. CDR3 sequence (DNA): TGTGCCTGGACCGCCTCCAACAGAGCCAATCAGCCCCAGCATTTT. Amino acids: CAWTASNRANQPQHF.

The CDR3 loop reads CASSEAGYEQYF. CDR3 sequence (DNA): TGTGCCAGCAGTGAAGCCGGGTACGAGCAGTACTTC. The J gene is TRBJ2-7, the V gene TRBV6-1, with D hard to call. Trimming stripped 0 bases from V and 4 bases from J, with 4 bases between. The CDR3 length is 12 residues. Germline V gene lookup returns CDR1 MNHNS and CDR2 SASEGT.

The J gene is TRBJ2-1, the V gene TRBV18, with 7 bases matching TRBD2. Losses at the gene ends were 2 bases for V and 0 bases for J; bases not matched to a gene: 16. The CDR3 is 20 residues long. CDR1 is KGHSH, CDR2 LQKENI, per germline. This chain's CDR3 is CASSPRAGAGGESSYNEQFF. CDR3 DNA: TGTGCCAGCTCACCAAGGGCGGGAGCCGGGGGTGAGAGCTCCTACAATGAGCAGTTCTTC.

This chain uses TRBV9 with TRBJ2-1, with 10 bases lining up with TRBD2. Germline values: CDR1 SGDLS, CDR2 YYNGEE. V was clipped by 0 bases and J by 4 bases; unmatched bases: 4. The CDR3 is 16 amino acids. The DNA of the CDR3 is TGTGCCAGCAGCGTAGATGGGACTAGCGATTACAATGAGCAGTTCTTC. Translated, it gives CASSVDGTSDYNEQFF.

This chain connects TRBV5-5 to TRBJ1-2; D call uncertain. The CDR3 has 14 residues. The V gene's germline CDR1 is SGHKS and CDR2 YYEKEE (reference sequence). V lost 3 bases and J lost 7, with 16 bases in between. This CDR3 reads CASSSTTTVGGYTF. The CDR3 region has the DNA TGTGCCAGCAGCTCCACCACCACGGTCGGTGGCTACACCTTC.

V gene TRBV28 combines with J gene TRBJ2-5, with TRBD2 matching over 9 bases. This CDR3 comprises 15 residues. CDR1 MDHEN and CDR2 SYDVKM come from the germline V gene. J lost 1 base, V lost 5 bases, and 5 bases had no gene match. The DNA of the CDR3 is TGTGCCAGCAGTGATCCTAGCGGGATCCAAGAGACCCAGTACTTC. Its protein is CASSDPSGIQETQYF.

The CDR3 loop is CASSIGQGGTGELFF. Here the CDR3 DNA reads TGTGCCAGCAGCATCGGACAGGGGGGCACCGGGGAGCTGTTTTTT. This rearrangement joins TRBV9 to TRBJ2-2, with 10 bases fitting TRBD1. This CDR3 is 15 amino acids long. The trim removed 4 bases at V and 4 bases at J, leaving 4 bases unmatched. In germline, CDR1 is SGDLS, CDR2 YYNGEE.

This chain links TRBV5-1 with TRBJ1-1, with TRBD1 as a possible D gene (6 bases). Between the trimmed V and J ends, which lost 0 bases and 5 bases, there was a span of 17 bases. Germline assignment: CDR1 SGHRS and CDR2 YFSETQ. The CDR3 has 16 residues. DNA of the CDR3: TGCGCCAGCAGCTTGGCCCCAGGGGCCGCAGGTACTGAAGCTTTCTTT. Translating gives CASSLAPGAAGTEAFF.

The count of this clone is one. The gene calls are TRBV11-2 and TRBJ1-3, with a possible D match to TRBD1 (5 bases). The germline V and J ends were trimmed by 3 bases and 5 bases, with 11 bases remaining between them. This CDR3 has 14 amino acids. Germline-derived CDR1 and CDR2 are SGHAT and FQNNGV. The chain's CDR3 is CASSFTDIRNTIYF. DNA for the CDR3: TGTGCCAGCAGCTTCACGGACATCAGAAACACCATATATTTT.

The chain combines TRBV5-4 with TRBJ2-5; TRBD2 agrees at 13 bases. Germline assignment: CDR1 SGHNT and CDR2 YYREEE (reference sequence). The CDR3 extends over 15 amino acids. J gave up 7 bases and V 4 bases, and 7 bases lay outside the gene matches. CDR3 region: CASSAGLAGAVTQYF. The CDR3 DNA sequence: TGTGCCAGCAGCGCCGGACTAGCGGGAGCCGTGACCCAGTACTTC.

The J gene is TRBJ1-4, the V gene TRBV5-1, with D possibly being TRBD1 (6 bases). Trimming cost V 4 bases and J 0 bases, with 16 bases left between them. Germline-derived CDR1 and CDR2 are SGHRS and YFSETQ. The CDR3 has 17 amino acids. The CDR3 bases are TGCGCCAGCAGCCCTGACAGGATGGGAGCAACTAATGAAAAACTGTTTTTT. Its translation: CASSPDRMGATNEKLFF.

The chain combines TRBV24-1 with TRBJ2-3, with a possible D match to TRBD2 (6 bases). With 5 bases removed from V and 0 bases from J, the gap between germline ends came to 8 bases. The CDR3 is made up of 14 amino acids. Germline V lookup: CDR1 KGHDR, CDR2 SFDVKD. The CDR3 here is CATSAAGSTDTQYF. CDR3 nucleotides: TGTGCCACCAGTGCCGCGGGAAGCACAGATACGCAGTATTTT.

This clone was seen ten or more times. The J gene is TRBJ1-5, the V gene TRBV7-9; TRBD1 agrees at 10 bases. The V gene's germline CDR1 is SEHNR and CDR2 FQNEAQ (reference sequence). This CDR3 is 14 amino acids long. J lost 7 bases, V lost 3 bases, and 3 bases had no gene match. DNA of the CDR3: TGTGCCAGCAGCTTCGGACAGGGGGAACAGCCCCAGCATTTT. Residues: CASSFGQGEQPQHF. Full variable domain (remainder filled in from reference TRBV7-9 and TRBJ1-5): DTGVSQNPRHKITKRGQNVTFRCDPISEHNRLYWYRQTLGQGPEFLTYFQNEAQLEKSRLLSDRFSAERPKGSFSTLEIQRTEQGDSAMYLCASSFGQGEQPQHFGDGTRLSIL.

The chain has TRBV28 and TRBJ2-5, with D maybe TRBD1 (5 bases). From germline, CDR1 is MDHEN and CDR2 SYDVKM. V lost 7 bases to trimming and J lost 5 bases, with 14 bases between them. The CDR3 is 13 amino acids. CDR3 in DNA: TGTGCCAGCAACCGTTTAGGGGTGGAGACCCAGTACTTC. Amino acids: CASNRLGVETQYF.

The rearrangement uses TRBV6-2 or TRBV6-3 and TRBJ2-5; 14 positions agree with TRBD2. This CDR3 has 17 residues. Germline CDR1 is MNHEY and CDR2 is SVGEGT. The V and J ends lost 4 bases and 5 bases, in that order; junction bases with no gene match: 9. CDR3 amino acids: CASSFRLAGGPEETQYF. CDR3 DNA sequence: TGTGCCAGCAGTTTCCGACTAGCGGGAGGGCCCGAGGAGACCCAGTACTTC.

The chain links TRBV5-8 to TRBJ1-4, with TRBD1 matching over 7 bases. The CDR3 runs to 15 residues. Trimming at V came to 3 bases and at J to 7 bases, leaving 9 bases not matched to a gene. Germline CDR1 is SGHTS and CDR2 is YDEGEE. Here the CDR3 DNA reads TGTGCCAGCAGCTCACAGGGGCGGATCGGTGAAAAACTGTTTTTT. Its protein product is CASSSQGRIGEKLFF.

This chain uses TRBV5-5 with TRBJ1-4, with D unresolved. The CDR3 loop spans 12 amino acids. V lost 4 bases, J lost 8 bases, and 9 bases lay in between. In germline, CDR1 is SGHKS, CDR2 YYEKEE (reference sequence). In DNA, the CDR3 is TGTGCCAGCAGCCCGAGGCAGGAAAAACTGTTTTTT. It codes for CASSPRQEKLFF.

J is TRBJ2-7 and V is TRBV6-5, with 9 bases matching TRBD1. The junction had 6 bases not matched to a gene; V was cut back by 6 bases and J by 0 bases. The V gene's germline CDR1 is MNHEY and CDR2 SVGAGI. The CDR3 contains 15 residues. The DNA for the CDR3 is TGTGCCAGCAGAACAGGGGGCCCTAGCTCCTACGAGCAGTACTTC. This gives the protein CASRTGGPSSYEQYF.

This chain uses TRBV7-2 with TRBJ2-7, with TRBD1 as a possible D gene (5 bases). The V end lost 3 bases, the J end lost 0 bases, and 12 bases lay between the germline ends. CDR3 length: 15 amino acids. Per the germline V gene, CDR1 is SGHTA and CDR2 is FQGNSA. The CDR3: CASSFRATDSYEQYF. In DNA form, the CDR3 reads TGTGCCAGCAGCTTCAGGGCTACTGACTCCTACGAGCAGTACTTC.

This chain connects TRBV18 to TRBJ1-1, with 9 bases identical to TRBD1. The germline gives CDR1 KGHSH, CDR2 LQKENI. This CDR3 spans 15 amino acids. V shed 5 bases, J shed 0 bases, and the junction held 4 bases outside the gene matches. The CDR3, as DNA: TGTGCCAGCTCATCGGGACAGGGAATGAACACTGAAGCTTTCTTT. This encodes CASSSGQGMNTEAFF.

This chain links TRBV28 with TRBJ2-3; D is uncertain. The CDR3 totals 13 residues. Trimming shortened V by 2 bases and J by 2 bases, and 5 bases separated the two germline ends. Germline lookup yields CDR1 MDHEN and CDR2 SYDVKM. The CDR3 DNA reads as TGTGCCAGCAGTTTAGACACCACAGATACGCAGTATTTT. Protein product: CASSLDTTDTQYF.

A few counts support this clone. This chain connects TRBV6-5 to TRBJ1-3; D not certain. V was clipped by 0 bases and J by 2 bases, with 11 bases between them. Germline V CDR1 and CDR2: MNHEY, SVGAGI. This CDR3 is built from 16 residues. In DNA form, the CDR3 reads TGTGCCAGCAGTTACTCGATCCTACTAGCTGGAAACACCATATATTTT. As protein: CASSYSILLAGNTIYF.

This chain links TRBV5-4 with TRBJ2-5, with TRBD1 matching over 9 bases. The CDR3 totals 15 residues. Germline CDR1 SGHNT, CDR2 YYREEE (reference sequence). V lost 3 bases, J lost 4 bases, and 7 bases stayed unmatched. Written as DNA, the CDR3 is TGTGCCAGCAGCTCCGGGACAGGGTCGGGAGAGACCCAGTACTTC. This gives the protein CASSSGTGSGETQYF.

J is TRBJ2-3 and V is TRBV6-5; the match to TRBD1 covers 9 bases. Germline V gives CDR1 MNHEY, CDR2 SVGAGI. The CDR3 contains 15 residues. V dropped 8 bases and J dropped 5; count of bases not matched to a gene: 11. In nucleotides, the CDR3 is TGTGCCAGCTTCAGACCACAGGGGGCAGGAGATACGCAGTATTTT. This translates into CASFRPQGAGDTQYF.

The chain's CDR3 is CASSHQPGGSYEQYF. The CDR3 nucleotides read TGTGCCAGCAGTCACCAACCAGGGGGGAGCTACGAGCAGTACTTC. V usage is TRBV28 and J usage is TRBJ2-7, with a tentative D call TRBD1 (7 bases). Germline CDR1 MDHEN, CDR2 SYDVKM. Trimming took 5 bases from V and 3 from J, leaving 17 bases between them. There are 15 residues in the CDR3.

The chain recombines TRBV30 with TRBJ2-7, with D possibly being TRBD1 (6 bases). With 0 bases removed from V and 7 bases from J, the gap between germline ends came to 13 bases. CDR3 size: 13 residues. Germline assignment: CDR1 GTSNPN and CDR2 SVGIG (reference sequence). CDR3 DNA sequence: TGTGCCTGGAGTGTACAGGGTGGGAAAGAGCAGTACTTC. This sequence encodes CAWSVQGGKEQYF.